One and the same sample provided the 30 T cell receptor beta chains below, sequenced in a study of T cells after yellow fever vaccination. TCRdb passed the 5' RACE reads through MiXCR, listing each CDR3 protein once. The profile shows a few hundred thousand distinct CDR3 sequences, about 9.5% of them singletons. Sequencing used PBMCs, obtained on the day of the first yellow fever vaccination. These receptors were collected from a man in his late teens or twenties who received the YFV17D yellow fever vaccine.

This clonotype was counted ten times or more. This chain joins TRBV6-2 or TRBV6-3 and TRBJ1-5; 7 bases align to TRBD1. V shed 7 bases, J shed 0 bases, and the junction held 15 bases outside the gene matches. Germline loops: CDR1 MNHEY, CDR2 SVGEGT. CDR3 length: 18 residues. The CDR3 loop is CASTSRDRLTYSNQPQHF. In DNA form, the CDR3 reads TGTGCCAGCACCTCCCGGGACAGACTAACGTATAGCAATCAGCCCCAGCATTTT.

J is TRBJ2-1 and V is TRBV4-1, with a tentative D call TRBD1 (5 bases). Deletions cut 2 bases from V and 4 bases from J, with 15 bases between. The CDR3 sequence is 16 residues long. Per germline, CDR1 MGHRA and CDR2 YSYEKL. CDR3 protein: CASSQWTLGRYNEQFF. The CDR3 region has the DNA TGCGCCAGCAGCCAATGGACACTCGGGCGATACAATGAGCAGTTCTTC.

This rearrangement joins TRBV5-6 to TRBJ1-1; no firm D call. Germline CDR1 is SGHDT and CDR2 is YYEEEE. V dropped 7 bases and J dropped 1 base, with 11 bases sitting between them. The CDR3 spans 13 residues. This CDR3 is CASDLLPNTEAFF. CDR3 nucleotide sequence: TGTGCCAGCGACCTTTTGCCGAACACTGAAGCTTTCTTT. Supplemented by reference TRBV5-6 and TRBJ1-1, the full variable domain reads DAGVTQSPTHLIKTRGQQVTLRCSPKSGHDTVSWYQQALGQGPQFIFQYYEEEERQRGNFPDRFSGHQFPNYSSELNVNALLLGDSALYLCASDLLPNTEAFFGQGTRLTVV.

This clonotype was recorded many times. The CDR3 sequence is CASSWDGRTGNEQFF. Written as DNA, the CDR3 is TGTGCCAGCAGCTGGGACGGCCGGACGGGAAATGAGCAGTTCTTC. J is TRBJ2-1 and V is TRBV12-3 or TRBV12-4, with D perhaps given as TRBD1 or TRBD2 (5 bases each). V lost 6 bases and J 7 bases, leaving 19 bases between the germline ends. CDR3 length: 15 residues.

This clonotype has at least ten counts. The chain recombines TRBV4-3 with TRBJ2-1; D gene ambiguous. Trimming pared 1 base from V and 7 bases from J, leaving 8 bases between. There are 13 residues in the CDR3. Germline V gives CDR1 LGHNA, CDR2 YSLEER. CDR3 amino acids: CASSQGLLNEQFF. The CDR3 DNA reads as TGCGCCAGCAGCCAAGGACTTCTTAATGAGCAGTTCTTC.

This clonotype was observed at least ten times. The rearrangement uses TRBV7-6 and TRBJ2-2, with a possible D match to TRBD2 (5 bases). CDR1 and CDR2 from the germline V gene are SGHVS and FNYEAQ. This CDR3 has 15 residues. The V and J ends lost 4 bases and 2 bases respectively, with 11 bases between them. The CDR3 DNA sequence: TGTGCCAGCAGCTCCGGACTGTTAAACACCGGGGAGCTGTTTTTT. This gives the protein CASSSGLLNTGELFF.

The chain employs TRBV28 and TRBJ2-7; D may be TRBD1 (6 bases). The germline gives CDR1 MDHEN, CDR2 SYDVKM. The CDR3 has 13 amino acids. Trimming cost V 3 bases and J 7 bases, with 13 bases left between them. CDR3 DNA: TGTGCCAGCAGTTTGGTAGGGGGAAAGGAGCAGTACGTC. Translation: CASSLVGGKEQYV.

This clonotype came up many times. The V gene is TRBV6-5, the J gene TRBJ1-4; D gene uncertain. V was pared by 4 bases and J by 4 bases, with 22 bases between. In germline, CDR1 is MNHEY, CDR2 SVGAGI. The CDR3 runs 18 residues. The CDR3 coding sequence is TGTGCCAGCAGTTGGGATTTTCGTTCGTCCGCCTTTAATGAAAAACTGTTTTTT. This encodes CASSWDFRSSAFNEKLFF.

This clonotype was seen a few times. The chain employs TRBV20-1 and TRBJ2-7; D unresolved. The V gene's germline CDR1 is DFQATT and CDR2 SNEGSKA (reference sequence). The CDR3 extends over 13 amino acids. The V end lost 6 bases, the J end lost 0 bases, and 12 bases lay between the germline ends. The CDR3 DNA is TGCAGTGCGCGAGCCATGGGCTCCTACGAGCAGTACGTC. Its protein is CSARAMGSYEQYV.

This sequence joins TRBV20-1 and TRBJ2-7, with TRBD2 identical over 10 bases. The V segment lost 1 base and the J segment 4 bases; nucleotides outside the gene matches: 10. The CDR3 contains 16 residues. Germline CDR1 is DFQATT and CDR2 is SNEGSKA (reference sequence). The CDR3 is CSARAGSGGFWYEQYF. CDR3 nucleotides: TGCAGTGCTAGAGCTGGTAGCGGGGGGTTCTGGTACGAGCAGTACTTC.

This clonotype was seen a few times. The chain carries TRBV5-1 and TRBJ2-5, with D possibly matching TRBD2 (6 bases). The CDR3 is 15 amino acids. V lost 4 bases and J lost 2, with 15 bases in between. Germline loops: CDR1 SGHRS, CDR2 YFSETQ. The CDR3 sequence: CASSPRDVDQETQYF. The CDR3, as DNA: TGCGCCAGCAGCCCGCGGGACGTCGATCAAGAGACCCAGTACTTC.

Written as DNA, the CDR3 is TGCAGCGTTGAGATAGCGGCCACAGATACGCAGTATTTT. As protein: CSVEIAATDTQYF. The J gene is TRBJ2-3, the V gene TRBV29-1, with D maybe TRBD2 (6 bases). This CDR3 has 13 residues. V shed 3 bases and J shed 2 bases, with 9 bases lying between them. Germline values: CDR1 SQVTM, CDR2 ANQGSEA.

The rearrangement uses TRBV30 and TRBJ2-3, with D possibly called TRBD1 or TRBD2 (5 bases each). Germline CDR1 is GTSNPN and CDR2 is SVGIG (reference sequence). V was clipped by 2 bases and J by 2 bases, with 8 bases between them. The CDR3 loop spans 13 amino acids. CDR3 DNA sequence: TGTGCCTGGAGTCAGGGACCCACAGATACGCAGTATTTT. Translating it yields CAWSQGPTDTQYF.

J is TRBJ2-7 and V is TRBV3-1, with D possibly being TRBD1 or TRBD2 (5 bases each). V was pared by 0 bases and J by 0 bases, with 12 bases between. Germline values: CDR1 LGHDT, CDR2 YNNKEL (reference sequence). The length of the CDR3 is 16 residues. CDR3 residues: CASSQDTRDGSYEQYF. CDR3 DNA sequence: TGTGCCAGCAGCCAAGACACCAGGGACGGCTCCTACGAGCAGTACTTC.

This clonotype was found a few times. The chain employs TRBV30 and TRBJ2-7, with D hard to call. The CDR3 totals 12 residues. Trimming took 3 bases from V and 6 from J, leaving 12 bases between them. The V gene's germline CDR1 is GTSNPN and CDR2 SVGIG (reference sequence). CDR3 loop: CAWSALDREQYF. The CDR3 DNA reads TGTGCCTGGAGCGCCCTCGATCGCGAGCAGTACTTC.

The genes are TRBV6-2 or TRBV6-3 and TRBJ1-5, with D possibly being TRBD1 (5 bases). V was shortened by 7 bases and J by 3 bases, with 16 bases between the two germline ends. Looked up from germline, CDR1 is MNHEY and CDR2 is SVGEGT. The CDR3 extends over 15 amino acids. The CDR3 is CASKGWGHDNQPQHF. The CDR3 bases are TGTGCCAGCAAAGGTTGGGGCCACGACAATCAGCCCCAGCATTTT.

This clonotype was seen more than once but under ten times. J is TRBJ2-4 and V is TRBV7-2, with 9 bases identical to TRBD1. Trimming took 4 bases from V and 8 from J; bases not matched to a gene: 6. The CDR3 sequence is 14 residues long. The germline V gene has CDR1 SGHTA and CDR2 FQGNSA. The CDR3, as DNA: TGTGCCAGCAGCTCGCCGGGACAGGGAGACATTCAGTACTTC. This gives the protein CASSSPGQGDIQYF.

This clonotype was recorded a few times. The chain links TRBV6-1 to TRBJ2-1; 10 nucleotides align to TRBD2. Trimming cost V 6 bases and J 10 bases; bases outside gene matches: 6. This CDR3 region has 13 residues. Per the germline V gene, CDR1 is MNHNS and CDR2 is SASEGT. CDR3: CASRSSGGREQFF. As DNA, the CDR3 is TGTGCCAGCAGATCTAGCGGGGGCCGCGAGCAGTTCTTC.

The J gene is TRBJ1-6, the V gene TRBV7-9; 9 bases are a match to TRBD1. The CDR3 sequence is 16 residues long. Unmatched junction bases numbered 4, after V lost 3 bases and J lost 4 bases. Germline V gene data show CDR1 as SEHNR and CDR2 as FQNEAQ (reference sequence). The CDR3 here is CASSFTGGRYNSPLHF. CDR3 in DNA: TGTGCCAGCAGCTTCACAGGGGGCAGGTATAATTCACCCCTCCACTTT.

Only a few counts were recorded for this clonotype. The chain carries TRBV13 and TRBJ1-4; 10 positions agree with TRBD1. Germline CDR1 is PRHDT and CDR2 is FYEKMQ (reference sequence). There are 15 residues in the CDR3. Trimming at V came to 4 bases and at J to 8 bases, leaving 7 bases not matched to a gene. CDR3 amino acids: CASSWGQGSREKLFF. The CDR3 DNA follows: TGTGCCAGCAGCTGGGGACAGGGGTCCCGCGAAAAACTGTTTTTT.

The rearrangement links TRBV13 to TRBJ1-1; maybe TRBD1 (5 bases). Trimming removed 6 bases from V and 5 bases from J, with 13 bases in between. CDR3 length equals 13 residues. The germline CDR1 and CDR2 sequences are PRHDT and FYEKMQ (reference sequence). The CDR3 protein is CASSSGKGTEAFF. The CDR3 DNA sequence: TGTGCCAGCAGTTCCGGGAAGGGGACTGAAGCTTTCTTT.

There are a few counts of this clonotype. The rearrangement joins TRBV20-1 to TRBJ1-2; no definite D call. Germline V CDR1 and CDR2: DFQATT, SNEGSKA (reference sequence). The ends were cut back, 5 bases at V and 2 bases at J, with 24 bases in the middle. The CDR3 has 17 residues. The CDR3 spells CSALPDDGQSINYGYTF. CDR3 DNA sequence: TGCAGTGCTTTACCGGACGACGGCCAATCCATCAACTATGGCTACACCTTC.

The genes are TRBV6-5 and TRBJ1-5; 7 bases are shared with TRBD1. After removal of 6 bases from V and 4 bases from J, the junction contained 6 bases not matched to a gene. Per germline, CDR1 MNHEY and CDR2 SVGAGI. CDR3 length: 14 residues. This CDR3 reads CASRLDRANQPQHF. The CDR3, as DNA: TGTGCCAGCAGACTCGACAGGGCGAATCAGCCCCAGCATTTT.

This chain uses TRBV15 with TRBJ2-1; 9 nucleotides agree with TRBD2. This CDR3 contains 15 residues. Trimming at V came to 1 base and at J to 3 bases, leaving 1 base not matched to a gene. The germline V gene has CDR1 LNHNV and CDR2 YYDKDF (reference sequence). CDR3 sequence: CATSRVSGGYNEQFF. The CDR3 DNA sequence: TGTGCCACCAGCAGAGTTAGCGGGGGCTACAATGAGCAGTTCTTC.

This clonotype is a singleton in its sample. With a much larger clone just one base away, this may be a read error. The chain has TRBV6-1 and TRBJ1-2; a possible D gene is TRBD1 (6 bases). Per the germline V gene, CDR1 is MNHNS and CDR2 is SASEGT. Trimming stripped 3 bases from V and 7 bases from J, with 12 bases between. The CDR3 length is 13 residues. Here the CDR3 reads CASSEGAGCGYTF. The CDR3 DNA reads TGTGCCAGCAGTGAGGGGGCTGGCTGTGGCTACACCTTC.

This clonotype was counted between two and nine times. CDR3 DNA: TGTGCCAGCACCCCCCGGGACAGGCAAGAGACCCAGTACTTC. This encodes CASTPRDRQETQYF. The chain uses TRBV12-3 or TRBV12-4 and TRBJ2-5, with 8 bases matching TRBD1. The CDR3 sequence is 14 residues long. The V segment lost 7 bases and the J segment 2 bases; nucleotides outside the gene matches: 6.

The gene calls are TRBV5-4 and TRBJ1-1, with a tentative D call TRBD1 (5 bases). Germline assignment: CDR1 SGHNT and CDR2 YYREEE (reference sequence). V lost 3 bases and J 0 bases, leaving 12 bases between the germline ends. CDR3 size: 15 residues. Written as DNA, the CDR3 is TGTGCCAGCAGCTGGGGCCCGGAATTGAACACTGAAGCTTTCTTT. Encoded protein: CASSWGPELNTEAFF.

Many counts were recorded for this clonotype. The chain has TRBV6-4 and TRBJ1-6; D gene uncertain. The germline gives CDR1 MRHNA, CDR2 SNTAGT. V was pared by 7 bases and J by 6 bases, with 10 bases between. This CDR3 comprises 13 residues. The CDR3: CASKSGSNSPLHF. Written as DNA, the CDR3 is TGTGCCAGCAAGAGTGGGTCTAATTCACCCCTCCACTTT.

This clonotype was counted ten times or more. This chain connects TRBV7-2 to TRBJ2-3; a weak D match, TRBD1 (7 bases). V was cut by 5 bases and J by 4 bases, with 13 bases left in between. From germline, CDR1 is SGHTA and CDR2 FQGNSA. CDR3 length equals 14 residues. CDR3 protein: CASSLQGGPDTQYF. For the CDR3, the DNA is TGTGCCAGCAGCCTCCAGGGGGGTCCAGATACGCAGTATTTT. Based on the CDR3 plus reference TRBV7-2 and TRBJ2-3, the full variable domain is GAGVSQSPSNKVTEKGKDVELRCDPISGHTALYWYRQSLGQGLEFLIYFQGNSAPDKSGLPSDRFSAERTGGSVSTLTIQRTQQEDSAVYLCASSLQGGPDTQYFGPGTRLTVL.

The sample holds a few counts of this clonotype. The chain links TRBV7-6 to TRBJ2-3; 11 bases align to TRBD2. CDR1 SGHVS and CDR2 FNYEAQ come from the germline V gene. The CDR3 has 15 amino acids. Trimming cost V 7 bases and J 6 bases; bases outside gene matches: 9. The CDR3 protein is CASTLFSGGADTQYF. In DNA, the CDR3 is TGTGCCAGCACCCTATTTAGCGGGGGGGCGGATACGCAGTATTTT.